These 14 T cell receptor beta chains were all obtained from the same sample, sequenced in a study of blood T cell repertoires in COVID-19. Generated by immunoSEQ multiplex PCR, the TCRdb table keeps only in-frame clones and is missing some. Among 150,000 to 200,000 clones, 70% to 90% were seen once, and the ten largest hold roughly 0.99%. Material: peripheral blood. The receptors originated from a man aged 18 to 29 with acute or convalescent COVID-19.

The chain carries TRBV9 and TRBJ1-5; 8 bases agree with TRBD1. The V segment lost 4 bases and the J segment 7 bases; nucleotides outside the gene matches: 10. The CDR3 runs to 15 residues. Germline V CDR1 and CDR2: SGDLS, YYNGEE. The DNA of the CDR3 is TGTGCCAGCAGCCCTGCAGGGGGCGGGGGCCAGCCCCAGCATTTT. Translated, it gives CASSPAGGGGQPQHF. Full variable domain (missing parts from reference TRBV9 and TRBJ1-5): DSGVTQTPKHLITATGQRVTLRCSPRSGDLSVYWYQQSLDQGLQFLIQYYNGEERAKGNILERFSAQQFPDLHSELNLSSLELGDSALYFCASSPAGGGGQPQHFGDGTRLSIL.

A single count supports this clone. V is TRBV28 and J is TRBJ2-2, with D possibly TRBD2 on 5 matching bases. Trimming removed 4 bases from V and 7 bases from J, with 13 bases in between. Per the germline V gene, CDR1 is MDHEN and CDR2 is SYDVKM. The CDR3 extends over 14 amino acids. This CDR3 is CASSYPGTVGELFF. The DNA of the CDR3 is TGTGCCAGCAGTTACCCGGGAACGGTCGGGGAGCTGTTTTTT.

This clone was observed a single time. The chain uses TRBV10-3 and TRBJ1-1; 7 nucleotides align to TRBD1. J lost 4 bases, V lost 9 bases, and 2 bases had no gene match. Per the germline V gene, CDR1 is ENHRY and CDR2 is SYGVKD. The CDR3 has 11 amino acids. In DNA form, the CDR3 reads TGTGCCATACAGGGGTCCACTGAAGCTTTCTTT. This gives the protein CAIQGSTEAFF.

This clone came up a few times. The gene calls are TRBV28 and TRBJ1-1; the match to TRBD1 covers 11 bases. The germline V gene encodes CDR1 MDHEN and CDR2 SYDVKM. The ends lost 7 bases at V and 1 base at J; junction bases unmatched: 11. This CDR3 has 17 residues. CDR3 nucleotides: TGTGCCAGCAACCTCCTCGGACAGGGGGCGAGGAACACTGAAGCTTTCTTT. It is translated as CASNLLGQGARNTEAFF.

The gene calls are TRBV7-9 and TRBJ1-1, with D maybe TRBD1 (5 bases). The V and J ends lost 6 bases and 4 bases respectively, with 12 bases between them. Germline CDR1 is SEHNR and CDR2 is FQNEAQ (reference sequence). CDR3 size: 13 residues. The CDR3: CASRATVGTEAFF. The CDR3 region has the DNA TGTGCCAGCAGGGCGACAGTTGGCACTGAAGCTTTCTTT. Variable domain in full (rest from reference TRBV7-9 and TRBJ1-1): DTGVSQNPRHKITKRGQNVTFRCDPISEHNRLYWYRQTLGQGPEFLTYFQNEAQLEKSRLLSDRFSAERPKGSFSTLEIQRTEQGDSAMYLCASRATVGTEAFFGQGTRLTVV.

This chain links TRBV29-1 with TRBJ2-1, with 10 positions matching TRBD2. The CDR3 covers 14 residues. Per the germline V gene, CDR1 is SQVTM and CDR2 is ANQGSEA. V lost 3 bases to trimming and J lost 4 bases; unmatched junction nucleotides: 3. The CDR3 is CSVDGLAVYNEQFF. The CDR3 coding sequence is TGCAGCGTTGACGGACTAGCGGTGTACAATGAGCAGTTCTTC.

J is TRBJ1-5 and V is TRBV7-5; the table calls TRBD1, which could not be checked here. TRBV7-5 is shown as a pseudogene. The CDR3 is made up of 15 amino acids. This CDR3 reads CVRNEPGQGCQPQHF. CDR3 sequence (DNA): TGTGTCAGAAACGAACCGGGACAGGGATGTCAGCCCCAGCATTTT.

The genes are TRBV6-5 and TRBJ2-3; D is possibly TRBD2 (5 bases). Germline CDR1 and CDR2: MNHEY and SVGAGI. This CDR3 has 14 residues. Trimming cost V 11 bases and J 3 bases, with 18 bases left between them. For the CDR3, the DNA is TGTGCCTCAGTGGAGTCCGGCGGGACAGATACGCAGTATTTT. This translates into CASVESGGTDTQYF.

The sample holds one count of this clone. The genes are TRBV2 and TRBJ2-1; tentative D call: TRBD1 (5 bases). The CDR3 contains 15 residues. The germline V and J ends were trimmed by 3 bases and 2 bases, with 11 bases remaining between them. The germline V gene encodes CDR1 SNHLY and CDR2 FYNNEI. The CDR3 sequence: CASSEGPGPYNEQFF. CDR3 sequence (DNA): TGTGCCAGCAGTGAGGGGCCAGGGCCCTACAATGAGCAGTTCTTC.

This sequence joins TRBV15 and TRBJ2-7; 8 bases map to TRBD2. The length of the CDR3 is 12 residues. The germline gives CDR1 LNHNV, CDR2 YYDKDF (reference sequence). J was trimmed by 7 bases and V by 4 bases; bases with no gene match: 3. As DNA, the CDR3 is TGTGCCACCAGCATCGGCGGGAGGGAGCAGTACTTC. Protein: CATSIGGREQYF.

The rearrangement links TRBV19 to TRBJ1-5, with 8 nucleotides matching TRBD1. V lost 3 bases to trimming and J lost 6 bases; unmatched junction nucleotides: 7. In germline, CDR1 is LNHDA, CDR2 SQIVND (reference sequence). The CDR3 spans 15 residues. The CDR3 loop is CASSMESGGFQPQHF. The CDR3 nucleotides read TGTGCCAGTAGTATGGAGTCAGGGGGCTTTCAGCCCCAGCATTTT.

This chain uses TRBV19 with TRBJ1-2; TRBD1 agrees at 12 bases. The length of the CDR3 is 15 residues. The V segment lost 3 bases and the J segment 6 bases; nucleotides outside the gene matches: 5. Germline V lookup: CDR1 LNHDA, CDR2 SQIVND (reference sequence). CDR3 nucleotide sequence: TGTGCCAGTAGTATGGGGACAGGGGGCCTGGATGGCTACACCTTC. Residues: CASSMGTGGLDGYTF.

J is TRBJ1-2 and V is TRBV29-1; 9 bases map to TRBD1. The CDR3 loop spans 15 amino acids. Germline CDR1 reads SQVTM; CDR2 reads ANQGSEA. The trim removed 7 bases at V and 4 bases at J, leaving 13 bases unmatched. CDR3 DNA: TGCAGCGGGTATCCGGGACAGGGTCCGACCTATGGCTACACCTTC. Translated: CSGYPGQGPTYGYTF.

The chain recombines TRBV28 with TRBJ2-3; 8 bases align to TRBD1. Germline-derived CDR1 and CDR2 are MDHEN and SYDVKM. V lost 5 bases and J lost 0; bases outside the gene matches: 10. This CDR3 is 17 amino acids long. The CDR3 protein is CASSPISGQGSTDTQYF. In DNA form, the CDR3 reads TGTGCCAGCAGTCCAATAAGCGGACAGGGAAGCACAGATACGCAGTATTTT.